Described below is a single TCR beta chain sequence and its context. Its specificity is unknown. Clones were read by immunoSEQ multiplex PCR, and TCRdb kept only the in-frame ones, dropping some. This sample has just over 150,000 clones; around 86% occur once, and the top ten carry approximately 9.1%. The sample is drawn from a study of T cell responses to AZD1222 COVID-19 vaccine. Whole-study results and caveats: Clonal diversity was possibly underestimated; the donors were predominantly white British and more often female. Targeting of unmutated variant regions was reportedly seen in nearly half of spike-specific TCRs. In all cases, repertoires were sampled only after the peak T cell response.

Per the germline V gene, CDR1 is LNHDA and CDR2 is SQIVND (reference sequence). The CDR3 is 14 amino acids. The V and J ends lost 3 bases and 6 bases, in that order; junction bases with no gene match: 1. The sample in question was peripheral blood, obtained 28 days after the second AZD1222 dose. This chain links TRBV19 with TRBJ2-2, with 10 bases fitting TRBD2. This TCR derives from an adult who received the AZD1222 COVID-19 vaccine. CDR3 in DNA: TGTGCCAGTAGTATCCTAGCGGGAGCCGGGGAGCTGTTTTTT. Amino acid sequence: CASSILAGAGELFF.